This T cell receptor (beta chain) was recovered during a study of identical twins. Study-level findings and limits: Insertions were fewer in abundant cord blood beta clonotypes, whereas memory repertoires showed none of this pattern. Cross-sectional statistical analysis was relied on for the conclusions, without the same donors being followed. A partial confounding effect on zero-insertion analyses could come from invariant MAIT and iNKT cells.

Points on this clonotype: No antigen is known for it.

TCRdb reanalysed the 5' RACE reads using MiXCR and keeps one entry per CDR3 protein. The sample holds around 680,000 distinct CDR3 sequences; roughly 8% are singletons and the top ten take more than 0.75%. There are 15 residues in the CDR3. V was pared by 6 bases and J by 1 base, with 7 bases of the junction left unmatched. The same sample was also used in a study of yellow fever vaccine responses in identical twins. From that report: Twins' vaccine T cell response reportedly gave the appearance of partial convergence and partial personalization.

Material: PBMCs. This sequence was found in a woman aged 18-30 years in good health. The gene calls are TRBV12-3 or TRBV12-4 and TRBJ2-3, with 7 bases that match TRBD2. Here the CDR3 DNA reads TGTGCCAGCAGGTATCTGGCGGGAGGCACAGATACGCAGTATTTT. Translated: CASRYLAGGTDTQYF.